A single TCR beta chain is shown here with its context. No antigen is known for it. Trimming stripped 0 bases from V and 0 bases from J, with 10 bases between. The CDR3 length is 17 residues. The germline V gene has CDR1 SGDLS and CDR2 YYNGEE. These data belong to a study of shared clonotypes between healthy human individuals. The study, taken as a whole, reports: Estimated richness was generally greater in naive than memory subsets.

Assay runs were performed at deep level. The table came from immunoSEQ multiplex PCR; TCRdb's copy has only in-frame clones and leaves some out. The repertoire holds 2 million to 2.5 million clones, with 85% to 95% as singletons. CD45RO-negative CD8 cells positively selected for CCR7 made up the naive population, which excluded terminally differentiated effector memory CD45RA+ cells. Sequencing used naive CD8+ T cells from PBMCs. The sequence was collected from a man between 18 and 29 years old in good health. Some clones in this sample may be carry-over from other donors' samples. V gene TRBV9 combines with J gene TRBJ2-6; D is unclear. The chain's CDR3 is CASSVEQTLSGANVLTF. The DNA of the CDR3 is TGTGCCAGCAGCGTAGAACAAACCCTCTCTGGGGCCAACGTCCTGACTTTC.